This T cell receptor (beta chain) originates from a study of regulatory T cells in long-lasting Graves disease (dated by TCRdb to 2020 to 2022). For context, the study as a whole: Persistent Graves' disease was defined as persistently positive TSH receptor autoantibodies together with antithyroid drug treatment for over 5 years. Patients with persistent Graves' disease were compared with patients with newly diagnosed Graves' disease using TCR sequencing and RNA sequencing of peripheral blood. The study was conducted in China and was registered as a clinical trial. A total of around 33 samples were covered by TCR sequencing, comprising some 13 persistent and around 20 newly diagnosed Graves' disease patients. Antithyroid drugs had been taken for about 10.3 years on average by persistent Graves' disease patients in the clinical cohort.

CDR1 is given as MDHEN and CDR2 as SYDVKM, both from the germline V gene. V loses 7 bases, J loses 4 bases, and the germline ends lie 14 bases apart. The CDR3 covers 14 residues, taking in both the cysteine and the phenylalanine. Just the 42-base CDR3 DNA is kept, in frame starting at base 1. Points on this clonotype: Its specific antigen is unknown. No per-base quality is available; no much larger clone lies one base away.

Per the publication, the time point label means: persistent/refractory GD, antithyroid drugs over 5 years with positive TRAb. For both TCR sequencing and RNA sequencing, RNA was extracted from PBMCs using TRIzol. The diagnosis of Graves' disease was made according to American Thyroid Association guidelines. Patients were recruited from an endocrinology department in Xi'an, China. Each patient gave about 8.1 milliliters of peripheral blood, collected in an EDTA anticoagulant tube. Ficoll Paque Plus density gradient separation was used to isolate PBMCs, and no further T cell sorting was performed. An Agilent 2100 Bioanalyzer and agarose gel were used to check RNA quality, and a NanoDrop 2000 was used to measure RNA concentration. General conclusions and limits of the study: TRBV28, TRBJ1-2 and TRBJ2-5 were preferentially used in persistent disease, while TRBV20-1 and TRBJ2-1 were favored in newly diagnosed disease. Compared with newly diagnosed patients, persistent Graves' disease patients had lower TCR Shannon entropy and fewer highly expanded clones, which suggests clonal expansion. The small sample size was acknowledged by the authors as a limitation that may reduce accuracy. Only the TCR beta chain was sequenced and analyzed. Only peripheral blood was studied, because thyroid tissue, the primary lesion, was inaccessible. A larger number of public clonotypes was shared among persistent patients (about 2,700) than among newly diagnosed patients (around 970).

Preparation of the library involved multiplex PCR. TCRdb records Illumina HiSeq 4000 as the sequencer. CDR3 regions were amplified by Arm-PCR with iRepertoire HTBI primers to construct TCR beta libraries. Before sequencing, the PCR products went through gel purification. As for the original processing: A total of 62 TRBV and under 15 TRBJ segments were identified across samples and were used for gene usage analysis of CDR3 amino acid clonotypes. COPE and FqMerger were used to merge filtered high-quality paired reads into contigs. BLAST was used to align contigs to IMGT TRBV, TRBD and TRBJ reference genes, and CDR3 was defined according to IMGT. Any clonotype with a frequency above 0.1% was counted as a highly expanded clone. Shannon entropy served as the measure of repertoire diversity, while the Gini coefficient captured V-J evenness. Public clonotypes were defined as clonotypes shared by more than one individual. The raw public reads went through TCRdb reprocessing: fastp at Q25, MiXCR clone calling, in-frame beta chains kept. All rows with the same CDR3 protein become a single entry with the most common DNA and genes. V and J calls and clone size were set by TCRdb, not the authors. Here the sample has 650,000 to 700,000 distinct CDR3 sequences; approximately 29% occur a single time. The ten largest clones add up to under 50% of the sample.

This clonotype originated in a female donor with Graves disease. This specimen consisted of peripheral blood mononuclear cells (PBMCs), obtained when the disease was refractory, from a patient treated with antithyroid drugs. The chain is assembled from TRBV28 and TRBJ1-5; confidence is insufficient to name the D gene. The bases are TGTGCCAGCACGGCAGACACGGCGAATCAGCCCCAGCATTTT. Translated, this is CASTADTANQPQHF. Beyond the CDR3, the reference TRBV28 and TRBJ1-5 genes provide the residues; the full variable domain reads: DVKVTQSSRYLVKRTGEKVFLECVQDMDHENMFWYRQDPGLGLRLIYFSYDVKMKEKGDIPEGYSVSREKKERFSLILESASTNQTSMYLCASTADTANQPQHFGDGTRLSIL.